These 3 T cell receptor beta chains were sequenced from one sample in a study of OX40 agonist ivuxolimab in advanced cancers. TCRdb's copy holds only in-frame clones and misses some; the assay was immunoSEQ multiplex PCR. This sample has tens of thousands of clones; 85% to 90% occur once, and the top ten carry less than 6%. The material sequenced was CD4+ or CD8+ T cells sorted from blood, taken in a trial of the OX40 agonist ivuxolimab. The receptors shown here come from an adult with an advanced solid tumor such as melanoma, head and neck, liver or kidney cancer.

The V gene is TRBV4-1, the J gene TRBJ2-7; 10 bases fit TRBD2. Germline lookup yields CDR1 MGHRA and CDR2 YSYEKL. The CDR3 covers 15 residues. Trimming cost V 3 bases and J 6 bases; bases outside gene matches: 8. This CDR3 is CASSQGAGGPLEQYF. As DNA, the CDR3 is TGCGCCAGCAGCCAGGGAGCGGGAGGGCCTCTCGAGCAGTACTTC.

The V gene is TRBV30, the J gene TRBJ1-1, with a tentative D call TRBD1 (5 bases). Germline-derived CDR1 and CDR2 are GTSNPN and SVGIG (reference sequence). The length of the CDR3 is 11 residues. Trimming cost V 4 bases and J 5 bases, with 8 bases left between them. CDR3 amino acids: CAWNWGTEAFF. The CDR3 DNA reads as TGTGCCTGGAATTGGGGGACTGAAGCTTTCTTT.

V usage is TRBV28 and J usage is TRBJ1-5; TRBD1 matches 8 bases. The CDR3 runs to 14 residues. Germline CDR1 reads MDHEN; CDR2 reads SYDVKM. V shed 5 bases, J shed 7 bases, and the junction held 7 bases outside the gene matches. The CDR3 protein is CASSDPGGWQPQHF. CDR3 sequence (DNA): TGTGCCAGCAGTGATCCAGGGGGCTGGCAGCCCCAGCATTTT.